This T cell receptor beta chain was sequenced during a study of T cell responses to AZD1222 COVID-19 vaccine. CDR3 length equals 16 residues. Germline V gene sequence: CDR1 SGDLS, CDR2 YYNGEE. V lost 0 bases to trimming and J lost 4 bases; unmatched junction nucleotides: 8. Sequencing used immunoSEQ multiplex PCR; TCRdb keeps in-frame clones, though not all of them. The sample holds over 85,000 clones; roughly 90% are singletons and the top ten take 16%. The source was peripheral blood, collected 28 days after the second AZD1222 dose. The chain employs TRBV9 and TRBJ2-7; 9 nucleotides line up with TRBD2. The receptor's source is an adult who received the AZD1222 COVID-19 vaccine. As DNA, the CDR3 is TGTGCCAGCAGCGTAGTCCCAGCGGGAGGACTATACGAGCAGTACTTC. Protein sequence: CASSVVPAGGLYEQYF.